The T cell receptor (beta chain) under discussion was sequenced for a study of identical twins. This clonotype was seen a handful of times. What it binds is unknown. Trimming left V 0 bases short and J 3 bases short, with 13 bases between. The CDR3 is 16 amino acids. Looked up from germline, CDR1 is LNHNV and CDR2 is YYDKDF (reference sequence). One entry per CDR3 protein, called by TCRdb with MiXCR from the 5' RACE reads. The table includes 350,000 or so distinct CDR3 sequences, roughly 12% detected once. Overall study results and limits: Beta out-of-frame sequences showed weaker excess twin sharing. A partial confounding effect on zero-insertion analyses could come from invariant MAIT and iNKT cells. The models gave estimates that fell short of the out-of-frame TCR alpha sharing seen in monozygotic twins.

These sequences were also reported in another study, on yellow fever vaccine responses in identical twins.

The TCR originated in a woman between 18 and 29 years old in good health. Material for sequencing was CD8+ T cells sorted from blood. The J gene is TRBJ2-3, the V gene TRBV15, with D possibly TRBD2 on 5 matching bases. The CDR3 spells CATSRETSWTTDTQYF. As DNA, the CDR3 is TGTGCCACCAGCAGAGAAACTTCGTGGACTACAGATACGCAGTATTTT. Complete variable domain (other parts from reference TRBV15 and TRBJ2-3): DAMVIQNPRYQVTQFGKPVTLSCSQTLNHNVMYWYQQKSSQAPKLLFHYYDKDFNNEADTPDNFQSRRPNTSFCFLDIRSPGLGDTAMYLCATSRETSWTTDTQYFGPGTRLTVL.